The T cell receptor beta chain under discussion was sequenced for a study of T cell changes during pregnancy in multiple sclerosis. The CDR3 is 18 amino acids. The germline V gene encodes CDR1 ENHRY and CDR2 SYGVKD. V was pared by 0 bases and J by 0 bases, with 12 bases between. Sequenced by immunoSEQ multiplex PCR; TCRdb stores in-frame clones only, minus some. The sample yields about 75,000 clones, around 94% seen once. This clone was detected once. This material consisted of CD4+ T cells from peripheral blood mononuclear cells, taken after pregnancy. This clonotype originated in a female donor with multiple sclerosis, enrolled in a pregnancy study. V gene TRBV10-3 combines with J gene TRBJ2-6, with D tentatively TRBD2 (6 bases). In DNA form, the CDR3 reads TGTGCCATCAGTGAGTCTGGAGCGGGCATCTCTGGGGCCAACGTCCTGACTTTC. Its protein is CAISESGAGISGANVLTF.